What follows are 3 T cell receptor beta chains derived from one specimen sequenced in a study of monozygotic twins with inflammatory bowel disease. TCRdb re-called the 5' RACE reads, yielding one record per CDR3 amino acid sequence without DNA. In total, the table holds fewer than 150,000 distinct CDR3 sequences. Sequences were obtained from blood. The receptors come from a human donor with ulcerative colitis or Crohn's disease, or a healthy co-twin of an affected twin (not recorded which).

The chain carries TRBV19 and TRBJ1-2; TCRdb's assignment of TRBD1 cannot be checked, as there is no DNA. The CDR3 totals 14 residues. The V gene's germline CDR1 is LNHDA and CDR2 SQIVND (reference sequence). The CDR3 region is CASSMPGVDYGYTF.

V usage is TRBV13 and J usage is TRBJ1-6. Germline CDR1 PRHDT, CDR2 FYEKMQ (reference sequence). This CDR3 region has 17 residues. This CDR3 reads CASSRWRGNSYNSPLHF.

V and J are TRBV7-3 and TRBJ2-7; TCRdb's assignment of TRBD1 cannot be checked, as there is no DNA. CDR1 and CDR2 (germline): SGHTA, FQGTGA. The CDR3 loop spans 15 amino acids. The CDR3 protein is CASSRPGPNFYEQYF.